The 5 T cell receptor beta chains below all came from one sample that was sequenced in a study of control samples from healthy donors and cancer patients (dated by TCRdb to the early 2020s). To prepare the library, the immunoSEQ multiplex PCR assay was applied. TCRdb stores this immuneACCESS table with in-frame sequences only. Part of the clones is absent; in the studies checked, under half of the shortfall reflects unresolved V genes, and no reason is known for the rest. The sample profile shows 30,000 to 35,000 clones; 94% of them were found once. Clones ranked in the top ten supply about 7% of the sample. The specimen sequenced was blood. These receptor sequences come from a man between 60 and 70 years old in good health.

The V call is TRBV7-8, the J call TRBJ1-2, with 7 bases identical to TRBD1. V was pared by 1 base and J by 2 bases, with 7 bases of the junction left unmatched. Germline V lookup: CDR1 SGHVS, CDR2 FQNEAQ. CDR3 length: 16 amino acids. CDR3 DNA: TGTGCCAGCAGCTTAGGCGCCGGGACAGAGAACTATGGCTACACCTTC. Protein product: CASSLGAGTENYGYTF.

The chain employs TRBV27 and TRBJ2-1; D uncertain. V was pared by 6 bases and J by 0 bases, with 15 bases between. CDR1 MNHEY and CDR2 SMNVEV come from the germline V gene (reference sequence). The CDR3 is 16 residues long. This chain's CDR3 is CASRLLGPTSYNEQFF. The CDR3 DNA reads TGTGCCAGCAGGCTTCTCGGACCGACCTCCTACAATGAGCAGTTCTTC.

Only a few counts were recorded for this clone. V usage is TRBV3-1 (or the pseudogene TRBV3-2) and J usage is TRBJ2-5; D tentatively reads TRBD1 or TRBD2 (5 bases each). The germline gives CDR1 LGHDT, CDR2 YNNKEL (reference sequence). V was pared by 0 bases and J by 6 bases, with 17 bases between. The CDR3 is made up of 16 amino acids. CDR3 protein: CASSQDSAGWGKTQYF. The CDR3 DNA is TGTGCCAGCAGCCAAGATAGCGCAGGGTGGGGAAAGACCCAGTACTTC.

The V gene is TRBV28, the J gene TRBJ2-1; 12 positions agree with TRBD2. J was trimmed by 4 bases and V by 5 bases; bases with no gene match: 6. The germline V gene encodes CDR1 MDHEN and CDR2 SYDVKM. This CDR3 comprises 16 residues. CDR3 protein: CASSRPGLAGYNEQFF. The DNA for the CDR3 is TGTGCCAGCAGTCGACCCGGACTAGCGGGATACAATGAGCAGTTCTTC.

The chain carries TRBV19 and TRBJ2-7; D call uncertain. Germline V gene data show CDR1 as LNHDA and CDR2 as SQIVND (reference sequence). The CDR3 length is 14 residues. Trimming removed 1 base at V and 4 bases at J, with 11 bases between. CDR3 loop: CASSIGFENYEQYF. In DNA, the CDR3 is TGTGCCAGTAGTATAGGATTTGAGAATTACGAGCAGTACTTC.